The 23 T cell receptor beta chains below were found in one sample sequenced in a study of neurological immune-mediated disorders. From the 5' RACE reads, TCRdb called clonotypes with MiXCR, one entry per CDR3 protein. Of 15,000 to 20,000 distinct CDR3 sequences detected, over 25% appear once; the ten largest clones hold around 35%. Sequenced material: PBMCs. The receptors were gathered from a man over 45 with HTLV-1-associated myelopathy (HAM/TSP).

The chain couples TRBV20-1 to TRBJ1-2; D is possibly TRBD1 (5 bases). Germline assignment: CDR1 DFQATT and CDR2 SNEGSKA (reference sequence). The length of the CDR3 is 12 residues. V was shortened by 6 bases and J by 3 bases, with 11 bases between the two germline ends. CDR3 amino acids: CSANPGHYGYTF. The CDR3 bases are TGCAGTGCCAACCCGGGACACTATGGCTACACCTTC.

The J gene is TRBJ1-1, the V gene TRBV10-3, with no clear D. The CDR3 is made up of 15 amino acids. With 1 base removed from V and 4 bases from J, the gap between germline ends came to 13 bases. CDR1 ENHRY and CDR2 SYGVKD come from the germline V gene. The CDR3 DNA follows: TGTGCCATCAGTGAGTTCCTCCTTGGTAGCACTGAAGCTTTCTTT. This gives the protein CAISEFLLGSTEAFF.

This rearrangement joins TRBV21-1 to TRBJ1-6. TRBV21-1 is annotated as a pseudogene. The CDR3 is made up of 12 amino acids. CDR3 sequence: CASSERGSPLHF. CDR3 DNA: TGTGCCAGCAGCGAGCGTGGATCACCCCTCCACTTT.

This clonotype was detected ten times or more. V gene TRBV5-5 combines with J gene TRBJ2-3; 7 bases match TRBD1. In germline, CDR1 is SGHKS, CDR2 YYEKEE (reference sequence). Trimming at V came to 4 bases and at J to 1 base, leaving 12 bases not matched to a gene. This CDR3 is built from 17 residues. The CDR3 sequence is CASSDYRGRTGTDTQYF. CDR3 DNA: TGTGCCAGCAGCGATTACAGGGGCCGAACGGGCACAGATACGCAGTATTTT.

This clonotype was seen many times. The chain employs TRBV6-5 and TRBJ2-3; 11 bases map to TRBD2. Trimming at V came to 6 bases and at J to 2 bases, leaving 4 bases not matched to a gene. Germline-derived CDR1 and CDR2 are MNHEY and SVGAGI. The CDR3 is 15 amino acids. CDR3 coding DNA: TGTGCCAGCAGCCTAGCGGGAGGACACACAGATACGCAGTATTTT. Protein product: CASSLAGGHTDTQYF.

This clonotype was found once. The chain links TRBV7-2 to TRBJ2-1, with D unclear. The CDR3 extends over 13 amino acids. V dropped 1 base and J dropped 7 bases, with 8 bases sitting between them. CDR1 is SGHTA and CDR2 is FQGNSA in the germline V gene. The CDR3 is CASSLEEENEQFF. Here the CDR3 DNA reads TGTGCCAGCAGCTTAGAAGAGGAAAATGAGCAGTTCTTC.

This clonotype came up a few times. V is TRBV5-1 and J is TRBJ1-5, with D possibly being TRBD1 (6 bases). The CDR3 totals 13 residues. V lost 3 bases to trimming and J lost 3 bases, with 7 bases between them. From germline, CDR1 is SGHRS and CDR2 YFSETQ. CDR3 in amino acids: CASSWGANQPQHF. For the CDR3, the DNA is TGCGCCAGCAGCTGGGGGGCCAATCAGCCCCAGCATTTT.

The gene calls are TRBV5-1 and TRBJ2-7, with D perhaps TRBD1 (6 bases). V was trimmed by 4 bases and J by 5 bases, leaving 10 bases between them. Germline CDR1 SGHRS, CDR2 YFSETQ. The CDR3 loop spans 12 amino acids. The CDR3 region is CASSPPGDEQYF. CDR3 nucleotide sequence: TGCGCCAGCAGCCCCCCAGGGGACGAGCAGTACTTC.

Remarks on this clonotype: Given a much more abundant clone one base away, this may be a read error. The chain carries TRBV6-5 and TRBJ2-2; a possible D gene is TRBD1 (8 bases). This CDR3 region has 15 residues. Germline CDR1 reads MNHEY; CDR2 reads SVGAGI. The DNA of the CDR3 is TGTGCCAGCAGAAACTCAGGGGGCGCAAGCGGGGAGCCGTTTTTT. Encoded protein: CASRNSGGASGEPFF.

This clonotype came up a few times. The chain is built from TRBV2 and TRBJ1-2; D possibly corresponds to TRBD1 (6 bases). The CDR3 loop spans 13 amino acids. Germline lookup yields CDR1 SNHLY and CDR2 FYNNEI. Trimming stripped 2 bases from V and 10 bases from J, with 14 bases between. DNA for the CDR3: TGTGCCAGCAGTGAAATGCAGAGGGGGGCCTACACCTTC. It specifies CASSEMQRGAYTF.

As regards this clonotype: An end of the junction does not agree with germline; a read error may underlie this. This rearrangement joins TRBV10-3 to TRBJ2-5, with a possible D match to TRBD1 (5 bases). This CDR3 contains 15 residues. The germline CDR1 and CDR2 sequences are ENHRY and SYGVKD. DNA for the CDR3: TGTGCCATCAGTGAGTCGGGTCAGGGTCAAGGGACCCAGTACTTC. It codes for CAISESGQGQGTQYF.

The chain links TRBV20-1 to TRBJ2-1, with no clear D. CDR1 and CDR2 from the germline V gene are DFQATT and SNEGSKA (reference sequence). V gave up 4 bases and J gave up 1 base, with 14 bases separating them. This CDR3 has 15 residues. The CDR3 coding sequence is TGCAGTGCTATGGGAAGTCGAAAGTCCTACAATGAGCAGTTCTTC. Residues: CSAMGSRKSYNEQFF.

This sequence joins TRBV5-6 and TRBJ2-1; 8 bases match TRBD2. This CDR3 is built from 15 residues. The germline V gene has CDR1 SGHDT and CDR2 YYEEEE. V lost 4 bases to trimming and J lost 0 bases; unmatched junction nucleotides: 3. CDR3 sequence: CASSPLAVSYNEQFF. Here the CDR3 DNA reads TGTGCCAGCAGCCCACTAGCGGTCTCCTACAATGAGCAGTTCTTC.

The chain carries TRBV20-1 and TRBJ2-3; D is possibly TRBD2 (6 bases). The CDR3 sequence is 16 residues long. V was clipped by 6 bases and J by 3 bases, with 22 bases between them. Germline loops: CDR1 DFQATT, CDR2 SNEGSKA (reference sequence). The CDR3: CSACFPSVLFTDTQYF. In DNA, the CDR3 is TGCAGTGCCTGCTTCCCTAGCGTCCTCTTTACAGATACGCAGTATTTT.

This clonotype was found many times. The chain is built from TRBV12-3 or TRBV12-4 and TRBJ1-1; D not certain. V was trimmed by 5 bases and J by 3 bases, leaving 13 bases between them. This CDR3 comprises 14 residues. CDR3 residues: CASSPHEGHTEAFF. Written as DNA, the CDR3 is TGTGCCAGCAGTCCTCACGAGGGCCACACTGAAGCTTTCTTT.

This clonotype is classed as large. V usage is TRBV5-8 and J usage is TRBJ2-7, with a tentative D call TRBD1 (5 bases). CDR3 size: 14 residues. Germline V gives CDR1 SGHTS, CDR2 YDEGEE. The V and J ends lost 4 bases and 6 bases respectively, with 17 bases between them. CDR3 in DNA: TGTGCCAGCAGCCTTGGACACCTCCGGGTCGAGCAGTACTTC. Protein: CASSLGHLRVEQYF.

J is TRBJ2-7 and V is TRBV7-8, with TRBD1 identical over 8 bases. There are 15 residues in the CDR3. V was pared by 0 bases and J by 4 bases, with 5 bases of the junction left unmatched. Per the germline V gene, CDR1 is SGHVS and CDR2 is FQNEAQ. The CDR3 bases are TGTGCCAGCAGCTTAGCCGGGACAGGAGGATACGAGCAGTACTTC. Residues: CASSLAGTGGYEQYF. Supplemented by reference TRBV7-8 and TRBJ2-7, the full variable domain reads GAGVSQSPRYKVAKRGQDVALRCDPISGHVSLFWYQQALGQGPEFLTYFQNEAQLDKSGLPSDRFFAERPEGSVSTLKIQRTQQEDSAVYLCASSLAGTGGYEQYFGPGTRLTVT.

There are many counts of this clonotype. The chain has TRBV5-1 and TRBJ2-7; unclear D gene. With 4 bases removed from V and 1 base from J, the gap between germline ends came to 9 bases. The CDR3 loop spans 13 amino acids. Germline lookup yields CDR1 SGHRS and CDR2 YFSETQ. CDR3 loop: CASSNTRSYEQYF. CDR3 DNA sequence: TGCGCCAGCAGCAATACAAGATCCTACGAGCAGTACTTC.

In this sample, this clonotype turned up a few times. The V and J genes are TRBV20-1 and TRBJ1-1; tentative D call: TRBD1 (6 bases). Germline lookup yields CDR1 DFQATT and CDR2 SNEGSKA (reference sequence). This CDR3 contains 14 residues. Trimming removed 4 bases from V and 4 bases from J, with 16 bases in between. CDR3 amino acids: CSATPGGGGTEAFF. The DNA for the CDR3 is TGCAGTGCTACCCCCGGGGGCGGAGGCACTGAAGCTTTCTTT.

CDR3 coding DNA: TGCAGTGCTAGAGACTTCAGCAGGGGTCAAGAGACCCAGTACTTC. Its protein product is CSARDFSRGQETQYF. The V call is TRBV20-1, the J call TRBJ2-5, with a weak D call TRBD1 (6 bases). The V gene's germline CDR1 is DFQATT and CDR2 SNEGSKA (reference sequence). The CDR3 runs 15 residues. V was trimmed by 0 bases and J by 2 bases, leaving 13 bases between them.

The V and J genes are TRBV19 and TRBJ2-3; D perhaps matches TRBD2 (5 bases). CDR1 is LNHDA, CDR2 SQIVND, per germline (reference sequence). This CDR3 has 15 residues. Between the trimmed V and J ends, which lost 1 base and 2 bases, there was a span of 10 bases. The CDR3 DNA is TGTGCCAGTAGTATAGGGGCGAGGGTCACAGATACGCAGTATTTT. This translates into CASSIGARVTDTQYF.

The V and J genes are TRBV20-1 and TRBJ2-3; the D gene is possibly TRBD2 (5 bases). The germline V gene encodes CDR1 DFQATT and CDR2 SNEGSKA (reference sequence). There are 11 residues in the CDR3. Trimming took 3 bases from V and 5 from J, leaving 6 bases between them. CDR3 bases: TGCAGTGCTAGTGAGGGAGATACGCAGTATTTT. Residues: CSASEGDTQYF.

The chain carries TRBV30 and TRBJ1-1; the D is unclear. Germline V gene data show CDR1 as GTSNPN and CDR2 as SVGIG (reference sequence). Trimming shortened V by 0 bases and J by 5 bases, and 4 bases separated the two germline ends. The CDR3 contains 11 residues. The CDR3 DNA follows: TGTGCCTGGAGTGTATTAACTGAAGCTTTCTTT. Protein: CAWSVLTEAFF.